Listed below are T cell receptor beta chains from one sample, sequenced in a study of T cells expressing NK-cell markers. From the 5' RACE reads, TCRdb lists one entry per CDR3 protein and no DNA. The sample data list around 280,000 distinct CDR3 sequences. Sequencing was performed on blood T cells: a sorted CD56 or NKG2C T cell subset, CD4+ or CD8+ T cells, or bulk PBMC T cells (not recorded which). The receptors were sampled from a man aged 18 to 35 in good health. Both conserved end residues are part of each CDR3. Fields, in order: V gene, J gene, CDR3 length, CDR3 protein.

TRBV7-2	TRBJ2-2	15	CASSASVRRTGELFF
TRBV20-1	TRBJ2-3	13	CSAIWGGPDTQYF
TRBV9	TRBJ1-5	15	CASSVGGQSNQPQHF
TRBV7-8	TRBJ2-1	16	CASSLGRRAHYNEQFF
TRBV5-5	TRBJ2-6	17	CASSLVSGPSGANVLTF
TRBV12-3/TRBV12-4	TRBJ2-2	15	CASSLKTGFSGELFF
TRBV5-4	TRBJ1-1	13	CASSSGTDAEAFF
TRBV3-1	TRBJ2-1	15	CASSTTSGTNNEQFF
TRBV12-3/TRBV12-4	TRBJ1-2	14	CASSLAEGARGYTF
TRBV20-1	TRBJ2-3	13	CSAPRRYTDTQYF
TRBV19	TRBJ2-2	15	CASSGGRKNTGELFF
TRBV28	TRBJ2-6	14	CASSSGSGANVLTF
TRBV25-1	TRBJ2-1	14	CASWVGIIGNEQFF
TRBV12-3/TRBV12-4	TRBJ2-1	12	CASRQGLVEQFF
TRBV4-3	TRBJ1-1	16	CASSQDRDRGDAEAFF
TRBV3-1	TRBJ2-1	17	CASSQGEVRGWYNEQFF
TRBV5-1	TRBJ2-1	20	CASSLAGGGLAGHSYNEQFF
TRBV2	TRBJ1-2	17	CASRRRTGGAGNYGYTF
TRBV11-2	TRBJ1-2	16	CASSPVRGQGAKGYTF
TRBV5-1	TRBJ2-1	15	CASSPSDLAVYEQFF
TRBV2	TRBJ2-1	14	CASTSGSSYNEQFF
TRBV9	TRBJ2-1	16	CASSVGFGLATTEQFF
TRBV12-5	TRBJ1-5	12	CASMRGDQPQHF
TRBV12-3/TRBV12-4	TRBJ2-3	14	CASSLRQGPDTQYF
TRBV20-1	TRBJ2-5	13	CSAAGVAQETQYF
TRBV3-1	TRBJ1-6	13	CASSQEPLGAVHF
TRBV9	TRBJ2-5	15	CASSVFAVSMETQYF
TRBV12-3/TRBV12-4	TRBJ2-5	16	CASTPGLTRYQETQYF
TRBV29-1	TRBJ2-3	14	CSVSLGMPPDTQYF
TRBV10-3	TRBJ2-1	15	CAISETSGSHNEQFF
TRBV5-1	TRBJ2-7	14	CASSLDQGRYEQYF
TRBV5-1	TRBJ2-1	15	CASSSGPYPENEQFF
TRBV12-3/TRBV12-4	TRBJ2-1	16	CASSSPGGSYRNEQFF
TRBV20-1	TRBJ2-2	16	CSARGVNGTNTGELFF
TRBV7-2	TRBJ2-1	14	CASSRSSSNNEQFF
TRBV12-3/TRBV12-4	TRBJ2-4	15	CASSSKTSGKNIQYF
TRBV5-1	TRBJ2-7	16	CASSLGTGRGPYEQYF
TRBV27	TRBJ2-5	15	CASSTSGSLVETQYF
TRBV6-2/TRBV6-3	TRBJ2-7	14	CASSYSAGVHEQYF
TRBV10-3	TRBJ2-3	12	CAIRGLADTQYF
TRBV29-1	TRBJ2-3	16	CSVVPAGTPSTDTQYF
TRBV10-3	TRBJ2-1	15	CAISEASGSSGEQFF
TRBV12-3/TRBV12-4	TRBJ2-4	16	CASSQTEGLGIGIQYF
TRBV6-5	TRBJ2-3	17	CASSYFGSETGTDTQYF
TRBV24-1	TRBJ2-7	13	CATSDQQGHEQYF
TRBV30	TRBJ2-3	13	CAWSAGYTDTQYF
TRBV18	TRBJ1-3	16	CASSHSSRDSGNTIYF
TRBV18	TRBJ2-7	14	CASSPQGDSYEQYF
TRBV29-1	TRBJ2-1	12	CSVEVPLNEQFF
TRBV12-3/TRBV12-4	TRBJ1-1	14	CASSARQGDTEAFF
TRBV5-1	TRBJ2-5	14	CASSGQGGGETQYF
TRBV6-1	TRBJ2-1	17	CASSPPGEGTWVGEQFF
TRBV5-1	TRBJ2-2	17	CASSFPSDRVDSRELFF
TRBV5-6	TRBJ2-2	14	CASSVGIPTGELFF
TRBV20-1	TRBJ2-5	13	CSASRTAQETQYF
TRBV6-4	TRBJ2-1	14	CASSGQGAGNEQFF
TRBV12-3/TRBV12-4	TRBJ2-5	16	CASTSLDPVRQETQYF
TRBV4-3	TRBJ2-4	15	CASSLELAAKNIQYF
TRBV10-3	TRBJ2-2	13	CAIWTSGTGELFF